This T cell receptor (beta chain) was recovered during a study of cytomegalovirus exposure and HLA in healthy donors. Study-wide results and caveats: One later analysis reportedly identified an Asian-associated ancestry cluster that showed fewer N-insertions than the approximately 700-donor mean. Several of the most significant clusters were apparently associated with common viral pathogens in a later analysis. At a 0.05 false discovery rate, a later analysis found approximately 15,000 TCR beta sequences to be associated with HLA alleles. A later analysis found TCR association rates differed by HLA locus, highest for DRB1 and lowest for HLA-C.

Comments on this clone: The antigen is not known.

The CDR3 runs to 16 residues. V lost 4 bases and J 2 bases, leaving 17 bases between the germline ends. In germline, CDR1 is SGHRS, CDR2 YFSETQ. This PCR relied on a set of 60 Vbeta primers and 13 Jbeta primers. Sequencing was performed with immunoSEQ multiplex PCR; in TCRdb, only in-frame clones are kept and a portion is missing. The table has some 130,000 clones, 76% seen once. This receptor was identified in a middle-aged man in good health and CMV-seronegative. V and J are TRBV5-1 and TRBJ2-3; perhaps TRBD1 as D (5 bases). Sequenced material: PBMCs. The DNA of the CDR3 is TGCGCCAGCAGCCGAGCCGCAGACAGTTACACAGATACGCAGTATTTT. This encodes CASSRAADSYTDTQYF.